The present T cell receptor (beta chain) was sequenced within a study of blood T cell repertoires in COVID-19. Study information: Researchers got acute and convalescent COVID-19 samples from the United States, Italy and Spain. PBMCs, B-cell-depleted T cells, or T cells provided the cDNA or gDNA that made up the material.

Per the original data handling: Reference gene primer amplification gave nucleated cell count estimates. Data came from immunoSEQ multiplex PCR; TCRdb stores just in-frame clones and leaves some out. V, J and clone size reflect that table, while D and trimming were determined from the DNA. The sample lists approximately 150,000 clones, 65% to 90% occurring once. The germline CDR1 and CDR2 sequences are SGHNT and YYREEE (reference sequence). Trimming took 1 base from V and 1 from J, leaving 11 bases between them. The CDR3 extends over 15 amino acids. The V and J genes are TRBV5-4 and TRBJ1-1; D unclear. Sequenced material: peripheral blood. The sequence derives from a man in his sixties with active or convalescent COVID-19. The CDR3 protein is CASSLFAGGNTEAFF. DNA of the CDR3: TGTGCCAGCAGCTTGTTTGCGGGAGGGAACACTGAAGCTTTCTTT.